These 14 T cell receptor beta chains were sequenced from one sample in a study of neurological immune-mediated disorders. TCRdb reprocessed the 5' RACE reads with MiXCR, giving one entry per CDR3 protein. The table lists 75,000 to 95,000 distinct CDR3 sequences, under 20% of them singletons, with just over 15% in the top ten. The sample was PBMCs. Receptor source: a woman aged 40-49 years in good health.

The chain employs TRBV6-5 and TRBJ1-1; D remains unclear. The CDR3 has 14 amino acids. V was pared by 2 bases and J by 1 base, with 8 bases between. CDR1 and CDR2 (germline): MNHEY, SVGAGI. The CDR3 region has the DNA TGTGCCAGCAGTTACCCAGGAGCGAACACTGAAGCTTTCTTT. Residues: CASSYPGANTEAFF.

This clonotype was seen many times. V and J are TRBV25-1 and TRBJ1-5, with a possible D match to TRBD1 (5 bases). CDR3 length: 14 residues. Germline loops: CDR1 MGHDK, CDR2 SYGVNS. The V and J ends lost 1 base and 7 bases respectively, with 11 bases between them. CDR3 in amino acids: CASSEWGRPQPQHF. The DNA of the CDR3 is TGTGCCAGCAGTGAATGGGGGAGACCGCAGCCCCAGCATTTT. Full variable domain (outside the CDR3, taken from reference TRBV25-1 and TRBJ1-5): EADIYQTPRYLVIGTGKKITLECSQTMGHDKMYWYQQDPGMELHLIHYSYGVNSTEKGDLSSESTVSRIRTEHFPLTLESARPSHTSQYLCASSEWGRPQPQHFGDGTRLSIL.

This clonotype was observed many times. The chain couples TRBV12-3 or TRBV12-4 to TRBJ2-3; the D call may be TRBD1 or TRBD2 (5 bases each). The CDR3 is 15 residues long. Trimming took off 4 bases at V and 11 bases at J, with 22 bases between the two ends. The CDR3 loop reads CASSSRRRDRFGQYF. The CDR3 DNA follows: TGTGCCAGCAGTTCGAGGCGACGGGACCGCTTCGGGCAGTATTTT.

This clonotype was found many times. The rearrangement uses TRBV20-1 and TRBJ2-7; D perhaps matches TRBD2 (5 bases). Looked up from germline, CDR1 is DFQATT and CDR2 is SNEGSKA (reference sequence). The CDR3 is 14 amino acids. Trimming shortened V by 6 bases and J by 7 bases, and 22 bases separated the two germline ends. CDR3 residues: CSALKPGRVGEQYF. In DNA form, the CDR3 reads TGCAGTGCCCTAAAGCCGGGAAGAGTAGGAGAGCAGTACTTC.

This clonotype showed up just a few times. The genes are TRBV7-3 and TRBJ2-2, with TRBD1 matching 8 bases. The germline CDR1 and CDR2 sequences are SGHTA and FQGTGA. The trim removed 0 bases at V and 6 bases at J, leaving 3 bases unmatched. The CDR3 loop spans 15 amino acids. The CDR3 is CASSLTRGLAGELFF. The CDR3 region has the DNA TGTGCCAGCAGCTTAACCAGGGGGCTGGCCGGGGAGCTGTTTTTT.

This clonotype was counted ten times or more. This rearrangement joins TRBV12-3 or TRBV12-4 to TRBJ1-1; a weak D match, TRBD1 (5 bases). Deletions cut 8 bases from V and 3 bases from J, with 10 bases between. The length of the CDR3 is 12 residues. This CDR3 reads CASRMGHTEAFF. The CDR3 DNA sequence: TGTGCCAGCCGGATGGGGCACACTGAAGCTTTCTTT.

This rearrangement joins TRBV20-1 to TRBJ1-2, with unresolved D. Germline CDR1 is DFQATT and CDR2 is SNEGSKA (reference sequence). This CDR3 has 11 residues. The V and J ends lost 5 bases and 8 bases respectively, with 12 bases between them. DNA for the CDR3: TGCAGTGCTCGAGGAGGACGGGGCTACACCTTC. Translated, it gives CSARGGRGYTF.

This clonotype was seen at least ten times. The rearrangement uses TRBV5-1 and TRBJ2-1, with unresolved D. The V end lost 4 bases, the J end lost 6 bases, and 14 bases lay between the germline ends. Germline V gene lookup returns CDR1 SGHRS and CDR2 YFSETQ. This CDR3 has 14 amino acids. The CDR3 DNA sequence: TGCGCCAGCAGCCGGACCCAGAATGGCAATGAGCAGTTCTTC. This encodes CASSRTQNGNEQFF.

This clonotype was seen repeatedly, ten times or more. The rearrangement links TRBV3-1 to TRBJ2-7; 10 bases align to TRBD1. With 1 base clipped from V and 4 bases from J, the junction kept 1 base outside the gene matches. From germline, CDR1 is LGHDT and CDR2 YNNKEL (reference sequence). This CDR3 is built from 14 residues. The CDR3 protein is CASSQGTGGYEQYV. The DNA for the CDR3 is TGTGCCAGCAGCCAAGGGACAGGGGGTTACGAGCAGTACGTC.

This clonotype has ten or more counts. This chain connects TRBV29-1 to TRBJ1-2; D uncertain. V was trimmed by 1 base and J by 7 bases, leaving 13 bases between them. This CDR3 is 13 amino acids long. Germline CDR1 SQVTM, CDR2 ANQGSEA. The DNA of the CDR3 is TGCAGCGTTGAAGGATCGGTGGGTAGTGGCTACACCTTC. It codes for CSVEGSVGSGYTF.

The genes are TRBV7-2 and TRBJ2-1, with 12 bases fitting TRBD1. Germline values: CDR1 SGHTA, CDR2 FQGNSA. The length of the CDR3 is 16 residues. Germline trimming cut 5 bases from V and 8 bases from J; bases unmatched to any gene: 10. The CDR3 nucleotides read TGTGCCAGCAGCCAACCCCGGGACAGGGGGCTCTATGAGCAGTTCTTC. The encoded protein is CASSQPRDRGLYEQFF.

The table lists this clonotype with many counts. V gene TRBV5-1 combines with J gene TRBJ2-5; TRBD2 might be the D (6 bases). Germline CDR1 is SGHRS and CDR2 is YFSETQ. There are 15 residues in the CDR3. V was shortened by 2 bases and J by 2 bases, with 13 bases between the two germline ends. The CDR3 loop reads CASSFQGGSQETQYF. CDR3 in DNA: TGCGCCAGCAGCTTCCAGGGAGGATCGCAAGAGACCCAGTACTTC.

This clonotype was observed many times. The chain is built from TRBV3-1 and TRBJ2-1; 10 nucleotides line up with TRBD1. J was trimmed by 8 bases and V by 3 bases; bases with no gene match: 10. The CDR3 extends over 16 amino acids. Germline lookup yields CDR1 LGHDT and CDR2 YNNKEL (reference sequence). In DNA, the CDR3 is TGTGCCAGCAGCCAGCCCGGGACAGGGGCTCACTATGAGCAGTTCTTC. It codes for CASSQPGTGAHYEQFF.

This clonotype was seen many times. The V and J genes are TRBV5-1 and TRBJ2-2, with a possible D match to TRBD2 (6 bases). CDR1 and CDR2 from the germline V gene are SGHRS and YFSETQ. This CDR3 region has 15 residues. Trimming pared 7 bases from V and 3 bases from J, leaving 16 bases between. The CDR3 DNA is TGCGCCAGCGGCAGTACTCCGGGAGACACCGGGGAGCTGTTTTTT. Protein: CASGSTPGDTGELFF.